The 2 T cell receptor beta chains listed next were all sequenced from one sample in a study of PD-1 blockade in mismatch repair-deficient tumors. Sequenced by immunoSEQ multiplex PCR; TCRdb stores in-frame clones only, minus some. The repertoire consists of over 60,000 clones, with about 87% occurring once and the leading ten covering more than 11%. The sequencing used peripheral blood, collected 52 weeks after starting pembrolizumab. The receptors were gathered from an adult with mismatch repair-deficient cancer.

This clone was seen only once. The chain is built from TRBV9 and TRBJ1-4; D is possibly TRBD1 (5 bases). V lost 0 bases and J 8 bases, leaving 14 bases between the germline ends. Germline V CDR1 and CDR2: SGDLS, YYNGEE. CDR3 length: 15 amino acids. The CDR3 DNA is TGTGCCAGCAGCGTAGAGGGCAGGGCCAGCGAAAAACTGTTTTTT. Translating it yields CASSVEGRASEKLFF.

The rearrangement joins TRBV19 to TRBJ1-2; 10 nucleotides line up with TRBD1. The CDR3 sequence is 16 residues long. Germline CDR1 LNHDA, CDR2 SQIVND (reference sequence). V shed 9 bases, J shed 4 bases, and the junction held 14 bases outside the gene matches. CDR3 loop: CASRSLGQGGSYGYTF. The CDR3 bases are TGTGCCAGCCGAAGTTTAGGACAGGGGGGATCCTATGGCTACACCTTC. Full variable domain (missing parts from reference TRBV19 and TRBJ1-2): DGGITQSPKYLFRKEGQNVTLSCEQNLNHDAMYWYRQDPGQGLRLIYYSQIVNDFQKGDIAEGYSVSREKKESFPLTVTSAQKNPTAFYLCASRSLGQGGSYGYTFGSGTRLTVV.